This entry describes one TCR beta chain. These data are taken from a study of cytomegalovirus exposure and HLA in healthy donors. V was trimmed by 5 bases and J by 7 bases, leaving 16 bases between them. This CDR3 region has 14 residues. Germline V gene lookup returns CDR1 SGHKS and CDR2 YYEKEE (reference sequence). The PCR made use of 60 Vbeta and 13 Jbeta primers. Sequencing used immunoSEQ multiplex PCR; TCRdb keeps in-frame clones, though not all of them. The sample consists of some 140,000 clones, about three quarters of them appearing once. Sequencing was done on a sample of PBMCs. The chain combines TRBV5-5 with TRBJ2-1; tentative D call: TRBD2 (6 bases). This TCR derives from a male donor in good health and CMV-seropositive. CDR3 sequence: CASRFGASANEQFF. CDR3 DNA: TGTGCCAGCAGATTTGGGGCTAGCGCGAATGAGCAGTTCTTC.